The clone carrying this T cell receptor beta chain has at least ten counts. TCR beta CDR3 sequences were amplified from RNA transcripts. Primed by the HTBI set, a first-round RT-PCR was run on the TCR CDR3. TCRdb fed the multiplex PCR reads into MiXCR, producing one record per CDR3 protein. The table lists 200,000 to 250,000 distinct CDR3 sequences, around 19% of them singletons. The sample comes from a study of T cells in Graves' hyperthyroidism and ophthalmopathy. Absence of ophthalmopathy progression within 18 months defined stable Graves' hyperthyroidism. Participants, patients aged 18 to 65, had newly diagnosed hyperthyroidism with a duration under 2 months. Uncontrolled infection, other autoimmune disease, pregnancy or lactation barred patients from enrollment. PBMCs were derived from around 10 ml fresh peripheral blood. Germline assignment: CDR1 DFQATT and CDR2 SNEGSKA (reference sequence). The CDR3 has 13 amino acids. V was shortened by 6 bases and J by 1 base, with 12 bases between the two germline ends.

The rearrangement links TRBV20-1 to TRBJ2-5, with D possibly TRBD1 on 5 matching bases. The TCR was taken from a middle-aged man with Graves' hyperthyroidism. The sequenced sample consisted of blood. The CDR3 protein is CSAQDSIQETQYF. For the CDR3, the DNA is TGCAGTGCCCAAGACAGTATCCAAGAGACCCAGTACTTC.